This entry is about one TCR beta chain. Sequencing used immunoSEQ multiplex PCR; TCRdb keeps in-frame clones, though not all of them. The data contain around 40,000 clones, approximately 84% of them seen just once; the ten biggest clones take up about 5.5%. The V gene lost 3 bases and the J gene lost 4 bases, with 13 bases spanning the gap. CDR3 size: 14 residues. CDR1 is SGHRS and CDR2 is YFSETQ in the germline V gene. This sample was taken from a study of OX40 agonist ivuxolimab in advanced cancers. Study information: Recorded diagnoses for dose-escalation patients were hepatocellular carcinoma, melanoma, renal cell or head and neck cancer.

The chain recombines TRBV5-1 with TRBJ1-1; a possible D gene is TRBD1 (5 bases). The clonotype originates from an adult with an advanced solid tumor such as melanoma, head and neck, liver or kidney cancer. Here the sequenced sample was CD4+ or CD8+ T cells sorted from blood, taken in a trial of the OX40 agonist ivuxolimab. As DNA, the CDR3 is TGCGCCAGCAGCTCGGTGGGGGTGGGCACTGAAGCTTTCTTT. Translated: CASSSVGVGTEAFF.